This T cell receptor beta chain was recovered during a study of shared clonotypes between healthy human individuals. Overall study: For every donor, three CD4 naive, three CD4 memory, two CD8 naive and one CD8 memory plates were used. General observations from the study: Sampling covered nothing but blood. Tissue TCR repertoires likely differ from those found in blood. Generally, estimated richness proved larger in naive subsets than it did in memory subsets.

Original methodology: There were no quality scores in the junction-only immunoSEQ sequences, so filtering differed. Sequencing was performed with immunoSEQ multiplex PCR; in TCRdb, only in-frame clones are kept and a portion is missing. V and J calls and clone size are given by that table; D and trimming were obtained from the DNA. Of about 700,000 clones in the sample, about 92% were seen once. Regarding this clone: What it recognizes is unknown.

The V gene lost 1 base and the J gene lost 5 bases, with 11 bases spanning the gap. Germline CDR1 and CDR2: LNHNV and YYDKDF (reference sequence). The CDR3 consists of 14 residues. The naive CD8 subset, CD45RO-negative cells positively selected for CCR7, excluded terminally differentiated effector memory CD45RA+ cells. The sequence was collected from a man aged 25-40 years in good health. Source material: naive CD8+ T cells sorted from blood. V usage is TRBV15 and J usage is TRBJ2-5; D is perhaps TRBD1 or TRBD2 (6 bases each). CDR3 coding DNA: TGTGCCACCAGCAGAGGGGGGGCGGGGGAGACCCAGTACTTC. As protein: CATSRGGAGETQYF.